One and the same sample provided the 3 T cell receptor beta chains below, sequenced in a study of post-analysis software for immune sequencing data. These receptors' targets are unknown. Findings and caveats of the study: In patients, roughly 5 TRBV segments were more frequent than in controls, with TRBV5-6, TRBV5-1 and TRBV20-1 among them.

Tagging with unique molecular identifiers was a feature of the TCR beta cDNA libraries. MiXCR, run by TCRdb on the PCR reads, gives a single entry per CDR3 protein. The profile shows roughly 580,000 distinct CDR3 sequences, 44% of them singletons. Sequencing was carried out using blood. The receptors were sampled from a girl aged 10 to 17 with multiple sclerosis.

This chain connects TRBV3-1 to TRBJ2-7; D tentatively fits TRBD1 or TRBD2 (5 bases each). Trimming cost V 4 bases and J 2 bases, with 15 bases left between them. The germline CDR1 and CDR2 sequences are LGHDT and YNNKEL (reference sequence). The CDR3 is made up of 15 amino acids. The CDR3 DNA reads as TGTGCCAGCAGCCCCCCAGGGACCCTCGCCTACGAGCAGTACTTC. Amino acids: CASSPPGTLAYEQYF.

This chain links TRBV7-9 with TRBJ2-5; possibly TRBD2 for D (5 bases). V lost 2 bases, J lost 2 bases, and 12 bases lay in between. CDR3 length equals 15 residues. Germline CDR1 reads SEHNR; CDR2 reads FQNEAQ (reference sequence). As DNA, the CDR3 is TGTGCCAGCAGCTTAACGCCTAGCAGACAAGAGACCCAGTACTTC. Amino acids: CASSLTPSRQETQYF.

This clonotype was seen a few times. The chain recombines TRBV5-1 with TRBJ2-1; D gene uncertain. CDR3 size: 13 residues. Germline CDR1 and CDR2: SGHRS and YFSETQ. V was clipped by 2 bases and J by 13 bases, with 16 bases between them. The CDR3 bases are TGCGCCAGCAGCTTAACGTCTGGAGAGACCCAGTTCTTC. Translation: CASSLTSGETQFF.